The 4 T cell receptor beta chains given below trace back to one sample, sequenced in a study of blood T cells in healthy people across ages. Alongside a J-beta primer mix, a sample-barcoded 5' primer served in a second PCR lasting about 7 to 11 cycles. A single record per CDR3 protein comes from TCRdb applying MiXCR to the 5' RACE reads. The table has 500,000 to 700,000 distinct CDR3 sequences, about 28% seen once. Sequencing used blood. The receptors were gathered from a woman of 80 years or more in good health.

The sample holds many counts of this clonotype. This CDR3 reads CAWSVAQNYEQYF. DNA of the CDR3: TGTGCCTGGAGTGTAGCCCAGAACTACGAGCAGTACTTC. The J gene is TRBJ2-7, the V gene TRBV30; unclear D gene. The germline CDR1 and CDR2 sequences are GTSNPN and SVGIG (reference sequence). This CDR3 is built from 13 residues. V shed 0 bases and J shed 3 bases, with 9 bases lying between them.

The rearrangement links TRBV6-5 to TRBJ2-1, with D possibly TRBD1 on 6 matching bases. The length of the CDR3 is 15 residues. The germline V gene encodes CDR1 MNHEY and CDR2 SVGAGI. Trimming cost V 5 bases and J 1 base, with 12 bases left between them. This CDR3 is CASSTGRGSYNEQFF. The DNA for the CDR3 is TGTGCCAGCAGTACCGGCAGGGGATCCTACAATGAGCAGTTCTTC.

CDR3 sequence: CASSLEPGTDTQYF. CDR3 sequence (DNA): TGCGCCAGCAGCTTGGAACCGGGAACAGATACGCAGTATTTT. The chain employs TRBV5-1 and TRBJ2-3, with D perhaps matching TRBD2 (5 bases). Germline assignment: CDR1 SGHRS and CDR2 YFSETQ. This CDR3 spans 14 amino acids. V lost 0 bases to trimming and J lost 3 bases, with 8 bases between them.

This clonotype was seen just once. The gene calls are TRBV4-2 and TRBJ2-5, with TRBD2 matching over 8 bases. This CDR3 comprises 16 residues. Trimming at V came to 3 bases and at J to 13 bases, leaving 19 bases not matched to a gene. Germline V lookup: CDR1 LGHNA, CDR2 YNFKEQ. For the CDR3, the DNA is TGTGCCAGCAGCCAGGGCGCCAAGCGGGGGAACTACGAGCGGTACTTC. It yields the protein CASSQGAKRGNYERYF.